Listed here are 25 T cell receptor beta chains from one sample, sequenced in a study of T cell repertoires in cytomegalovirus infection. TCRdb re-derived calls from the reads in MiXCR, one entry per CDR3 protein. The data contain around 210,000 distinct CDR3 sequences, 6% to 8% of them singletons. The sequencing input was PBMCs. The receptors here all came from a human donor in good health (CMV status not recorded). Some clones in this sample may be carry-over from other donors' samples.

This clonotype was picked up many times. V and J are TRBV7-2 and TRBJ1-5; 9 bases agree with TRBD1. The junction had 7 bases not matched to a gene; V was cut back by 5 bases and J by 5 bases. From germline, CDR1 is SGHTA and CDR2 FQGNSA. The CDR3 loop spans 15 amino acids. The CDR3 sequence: CASSGTGNPYQPQHF. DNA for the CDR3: TGTGCCAGCAGCGGGACAGGGAACCCTTATCAGCCCCAGCATTTT.

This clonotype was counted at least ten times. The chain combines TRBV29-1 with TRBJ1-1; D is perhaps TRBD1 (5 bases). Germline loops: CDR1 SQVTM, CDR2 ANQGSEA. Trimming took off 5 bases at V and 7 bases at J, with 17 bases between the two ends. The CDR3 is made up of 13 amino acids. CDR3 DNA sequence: TGCAGCGTTTACTGGTCGGGCGGGGGTGAAGCTTTCTTT. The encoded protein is CSVYWSGGGEAFF.

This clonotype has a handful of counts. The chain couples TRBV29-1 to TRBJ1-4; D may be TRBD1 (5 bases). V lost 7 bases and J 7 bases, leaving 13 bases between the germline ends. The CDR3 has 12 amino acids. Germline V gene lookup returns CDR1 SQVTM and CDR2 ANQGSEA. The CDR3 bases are TGCAGCGCCGGCAGGGTTTCTGAAAAACTGTTTTTT. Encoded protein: CSAGRVSEKLFF.

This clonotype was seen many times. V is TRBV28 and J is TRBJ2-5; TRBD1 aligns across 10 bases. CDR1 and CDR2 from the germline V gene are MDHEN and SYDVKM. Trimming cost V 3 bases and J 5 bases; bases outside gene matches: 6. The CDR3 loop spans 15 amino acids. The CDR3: CASSFGQGGRETQYF. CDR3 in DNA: TGTGCCAGCAGTTTCGGACAGGGGGGAAGGGAGACCCAGTACTTC.

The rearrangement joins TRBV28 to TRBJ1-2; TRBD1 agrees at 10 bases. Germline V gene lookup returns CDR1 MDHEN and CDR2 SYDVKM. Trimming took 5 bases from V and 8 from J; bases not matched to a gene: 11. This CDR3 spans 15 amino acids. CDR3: CASSGPGTGVEGYTF. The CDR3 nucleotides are TGTGCCAGCAGTGGTCCCGGGACAGGGGTCGAAGGCTACACCTTC.

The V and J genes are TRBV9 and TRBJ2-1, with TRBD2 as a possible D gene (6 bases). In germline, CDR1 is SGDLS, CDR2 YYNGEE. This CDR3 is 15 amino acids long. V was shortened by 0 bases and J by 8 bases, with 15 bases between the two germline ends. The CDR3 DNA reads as TGTGCCAGCAGCGTAGGCACTAGCAAGACTCATGAGCAGTTCTTC. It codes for CASSVGTSKTHEQFF. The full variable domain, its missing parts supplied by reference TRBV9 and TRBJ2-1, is DSGVTQTPKHLITATGQRVTLRCSPRSGDLSVYWYQQSLDQGLQFLIQYYNGEERAKGNILERFSAQQFPDLHSELNLSSLELGDSALYFCASSVGTSKTHEQFFGPGTRLTVL.

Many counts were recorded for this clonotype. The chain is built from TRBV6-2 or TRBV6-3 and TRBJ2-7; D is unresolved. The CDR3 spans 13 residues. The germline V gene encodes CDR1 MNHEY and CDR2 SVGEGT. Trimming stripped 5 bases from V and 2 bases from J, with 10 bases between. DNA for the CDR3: TGTGCCAGCAGTGCCTCAGAGACCTACGAGCAGTACTTC. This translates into CASSASETYEQYF.

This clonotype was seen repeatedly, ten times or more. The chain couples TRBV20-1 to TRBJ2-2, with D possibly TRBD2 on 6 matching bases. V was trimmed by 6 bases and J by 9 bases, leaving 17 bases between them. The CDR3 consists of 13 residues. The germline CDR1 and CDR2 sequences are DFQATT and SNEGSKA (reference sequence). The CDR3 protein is CSAPKAGIRELFF. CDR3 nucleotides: TGCAGTGCCCCCAAGGCGGGGATCCGGGAGCTGTTTTTT.

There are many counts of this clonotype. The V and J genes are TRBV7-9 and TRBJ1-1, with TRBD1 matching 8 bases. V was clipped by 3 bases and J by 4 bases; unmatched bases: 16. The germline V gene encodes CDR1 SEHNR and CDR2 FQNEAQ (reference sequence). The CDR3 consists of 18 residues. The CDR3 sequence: CASSFPRLTGDGVTEAFF. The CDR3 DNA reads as TGTGCCAGCAGCTTTCCCCGCTTGACAGGGGATGGGGTCACTGAAGCTTTCTTT.

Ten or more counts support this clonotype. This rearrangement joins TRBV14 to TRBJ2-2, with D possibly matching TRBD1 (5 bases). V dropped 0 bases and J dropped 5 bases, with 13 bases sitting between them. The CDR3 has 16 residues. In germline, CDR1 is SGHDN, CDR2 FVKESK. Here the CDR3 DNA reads TGTGCCAGCAGCCAAGAGTGGCAGGGTGAAACCGGGGAGCTGTTTTTT. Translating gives CASSQEWQGETGELFF.

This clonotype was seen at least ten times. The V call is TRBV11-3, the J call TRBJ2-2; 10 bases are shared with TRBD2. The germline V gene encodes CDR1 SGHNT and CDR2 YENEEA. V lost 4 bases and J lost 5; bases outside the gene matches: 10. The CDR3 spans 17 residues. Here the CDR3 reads CASSSLAGRNRTGELFF. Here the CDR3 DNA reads TGTGCCAGCAGCTCACTAGCGGGGAGGAACAGGACCGGGGAGCTGTTTTTT.

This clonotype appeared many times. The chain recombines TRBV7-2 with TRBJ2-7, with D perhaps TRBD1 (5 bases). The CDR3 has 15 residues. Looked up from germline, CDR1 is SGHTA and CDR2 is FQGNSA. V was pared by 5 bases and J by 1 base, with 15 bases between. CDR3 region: CASSKTLAGSYEQYF. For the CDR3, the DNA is TGTGCCAGCAGCAAAACGCTTGCAGGGTCCTACGAGCAGTACTTC.

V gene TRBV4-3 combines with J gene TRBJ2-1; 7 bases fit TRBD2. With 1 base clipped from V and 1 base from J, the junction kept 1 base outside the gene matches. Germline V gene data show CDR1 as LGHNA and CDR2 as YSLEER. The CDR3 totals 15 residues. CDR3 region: CASSQAGGSYNEQFF. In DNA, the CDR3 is TGCGCCAGCAGCCAAGCGGGGGGATCCTACAATGAGCAGTTCTTC.

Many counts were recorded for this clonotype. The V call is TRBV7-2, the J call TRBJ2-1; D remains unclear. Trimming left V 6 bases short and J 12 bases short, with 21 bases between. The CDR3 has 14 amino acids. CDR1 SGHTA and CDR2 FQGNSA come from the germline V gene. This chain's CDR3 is CASRPRLGFGGQFF. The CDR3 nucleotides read TGTGCCAGCAGACCTAGACTGGGGTTTGGTGGGCAGTTCTTC.

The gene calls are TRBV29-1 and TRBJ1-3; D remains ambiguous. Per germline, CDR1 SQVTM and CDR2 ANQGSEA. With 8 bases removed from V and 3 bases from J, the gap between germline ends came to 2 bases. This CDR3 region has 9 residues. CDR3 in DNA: TGCAGCCTTGGAAACACCATATATTTT. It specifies CSLGNTIYF.

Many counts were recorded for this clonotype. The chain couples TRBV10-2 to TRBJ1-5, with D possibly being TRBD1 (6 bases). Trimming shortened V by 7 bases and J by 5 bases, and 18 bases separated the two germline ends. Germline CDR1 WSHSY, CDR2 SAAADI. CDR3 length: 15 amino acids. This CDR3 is CASTRDKAAHQPQHF. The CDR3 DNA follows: TGCGCCAGCACTCGGGACAAGGCCGCGCATCAGCCCCAGCATTTT.

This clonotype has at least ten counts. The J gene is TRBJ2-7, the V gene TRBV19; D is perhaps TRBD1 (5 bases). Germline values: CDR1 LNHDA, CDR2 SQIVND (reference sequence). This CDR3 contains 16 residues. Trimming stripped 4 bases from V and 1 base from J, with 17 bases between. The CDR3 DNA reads TGTGCCAGTAGTAGAGAGGCGGACATACGATCCTACGAGCAGTACTTC. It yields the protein CASSREADIRSYEQYF.

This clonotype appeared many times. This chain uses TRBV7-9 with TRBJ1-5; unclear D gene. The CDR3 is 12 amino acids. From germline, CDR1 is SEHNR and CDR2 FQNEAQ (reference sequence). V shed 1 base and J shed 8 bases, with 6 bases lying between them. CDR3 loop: CASSLGLKPQHF. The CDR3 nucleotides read TGTGCCAGCAGCTTAGGGTTGAAGCCCCAGCATTTT.

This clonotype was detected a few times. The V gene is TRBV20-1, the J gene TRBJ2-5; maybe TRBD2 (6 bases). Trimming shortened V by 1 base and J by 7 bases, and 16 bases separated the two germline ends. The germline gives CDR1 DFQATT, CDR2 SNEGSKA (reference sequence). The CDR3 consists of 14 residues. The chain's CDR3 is CSARAPPPGGTQYF. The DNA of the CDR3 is TGCAGTGCTAGAGCCCCCCCTCCCGGGGGGACCCAGTACTTC.

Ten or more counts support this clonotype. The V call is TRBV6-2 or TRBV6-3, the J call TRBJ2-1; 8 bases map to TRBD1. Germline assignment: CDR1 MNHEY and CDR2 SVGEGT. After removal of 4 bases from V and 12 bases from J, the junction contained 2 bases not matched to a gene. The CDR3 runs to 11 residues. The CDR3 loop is CASSFGTGQFF. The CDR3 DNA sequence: TGTGCCAGCAGTTTTGGGACAGGGCAGTTCTTC.

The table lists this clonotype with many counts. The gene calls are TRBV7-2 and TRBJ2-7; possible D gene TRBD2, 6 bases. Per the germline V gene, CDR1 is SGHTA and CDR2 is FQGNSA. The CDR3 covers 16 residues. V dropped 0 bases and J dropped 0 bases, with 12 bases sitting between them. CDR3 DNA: TGTGCCAGCAGCTTAGCAGGGGCGGGGTACTCCTACGAGCAGTACTTC. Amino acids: CASSLAGAGYSYEQYF.

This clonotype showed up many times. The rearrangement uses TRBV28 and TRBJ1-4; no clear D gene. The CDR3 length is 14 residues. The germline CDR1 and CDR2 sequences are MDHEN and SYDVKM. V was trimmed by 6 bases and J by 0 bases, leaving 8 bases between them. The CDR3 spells CASSLRATNEKLFF. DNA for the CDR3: TGTGCCAGCAGCCTCAGAGCAACTAATGAAAAACTGTTTTTT.

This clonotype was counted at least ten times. Here the CDR3 reads CASRSGTRFNTGELFF. The DNA of the CDR3 is TGTGCCAGCAGGTCCGGGACACGATTTAACACCGGGGAGCTGTTTTTT. V and J are TRBV7-2 and TRBJ2-2, with D maybe TRBD1 (6 bases). The CDR3 is made up of 16 amino acids. Trimming pared 6 bases from V and 2 bases from J, leaving 16 bases between. Per germline, CDR1 SGHTA and CDR2 FQGNSA.

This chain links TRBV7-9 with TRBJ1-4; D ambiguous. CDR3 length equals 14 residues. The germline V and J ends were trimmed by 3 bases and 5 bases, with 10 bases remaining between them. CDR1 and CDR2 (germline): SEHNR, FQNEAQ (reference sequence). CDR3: CASSFGVGNEKLFF. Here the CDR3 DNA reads TGTGCCAGCAGCTTTGGGGTAGGGAATGAAAAACTGTTTTTT.

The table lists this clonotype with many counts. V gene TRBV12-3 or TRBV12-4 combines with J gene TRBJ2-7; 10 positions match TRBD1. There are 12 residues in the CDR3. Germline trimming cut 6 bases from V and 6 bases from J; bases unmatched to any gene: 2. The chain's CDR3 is CASRGTGVEQYF. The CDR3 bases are TGTGCCAGCAGGGGGACAGGGGTCGAGCAGTACTTC.